The 5 T cell receptor beta chains below all came from one sample that was sequenced in a study of post-analysis software for immune sequencing data. Overall study results and limits: Among about 5 TRBV segments more frequent in patients than controls were TRBV5-6, TRBV5-1 and TRBV20-1.

Which antigens these TCRs recognize remains unknown. Unique molecular identifiers were built into the TCR beta cDNA libraries. One entry per CDR3 protein results from TCRdb running MiXCR on the PCR reads. Here the sample spans roughly 870,000 distinct CDR3 sequences, 53% being singletons. The sequenced material came from blood. These receptors were obtained from a girl between 10 and 17 years old with multiple sclerosis.

This clonotype was observed a few times. The V call is TRBV5-1, the J call TRBJ2-4; D may correspond to TRBD1 or TRBD2 (5 bases each). Judging by the DNA end, TRBJ2-7 fits better; the J call may be wrong. Germline values: CDR1 SGHRS, CDR2 YFSETQ. CDR3 size: 16 residues. The CDR3 spells CASSFASGTRPSEQYF. DNA for the CDR3: TGCGCCAGCAGCTTCGCTTCCGGGACGCGCCCCTCCGAGCAGTACTTC.

The CDR3 sequence: CASSSRDGEREQYF. DNA for the CDR3: TGTGCCAGCAGCTCCAGGGACGGGGAGCGGGAGCAGTACTTC. The V and J genes are TRBV13 and TRBJ2-7; the D gene could be TRBD1 or TRBD2 (5 bases each). Germline lookup yields CDR1 PRHDT and CDR2 FYEKMQ (reference sequence). The CDR3 extends over 14 amino acids. Trimming took 4 bases from V and 7 from J, leaving 17 bases between them.

This clonotype was seen only a few times. This rearrangement joins TRBV5-1 to TRBJ2-3; D may be TRBD2 (6 bases). CDR1 is SGHRS, CDR2 YFSETQ, per germline. V gave up 6 bases and J gave up 4 bases, with 21 bases separating them. The CDR3 has 16 residues. The CDR3 region is CASTTFEAGMADTQYF. The CDR3 nucleotides read TGCGCCAGCACCACGTTTGAAGCGGGCATGGCAGATACGCAGTATTTT.

The rearrangement links TRBV28 to TRBJ1-2; 7 bases are a match to TRBD1. The junction had 11 bases not matched to a gene; V was cut back by 6 bases and J by 4 bases. The CDR3 is 15 amino acids. Per germline, CDR1 MDHEN and CDR2 SYDVKM. The CDR3 protein is CASRPQGGDGYGYTF. The CDR3 DNA sequence: TGTGCCAGCAGGCCCCAGGGGGGGGATGGCTATGGCTACACCTTC.

This chain uses TRBV10-3 with TRBJ2-3; a weak D match, TRBD1 (6 bases). Germline V gene data show CDR1 as ENHRY and CDR2 as SYGVKD. The CDR3 contains 13 residues. The CDR3 nucleotides read TGTGCTAGTAACAGGGTCGGCACAGATACGCAGTATTTT. It yields the protein CASNRVGTDTQYF.